The present TCR beta chain was sequenced within a study of T cells in Graves' hyperthyroidism and ophthalmopathy. Study results and caveats: Most expanded thyroid clonotypes above 0.001 also appeared in blood.

The TCR beta CDR3 regions underwent amplification using RNA transcripts as the source. Initially, a first-round RT-PCR of the TCR CDR3 employed the HTBI primer set. TCRdb reprocessed the multiplex PCR reads with MiXCR, giving one entry per CDR3 protein. This sample has about 560,000 distinct CDR3 sequences, with 15% to 19% found just once. CDR1 and CDR2 from the germline V gene are MNHEY and SMNVEV (reference sequence). This CDR3 spans 12 amino acids. V dropped 5 bases and J dropped 7 bases, with 8 bases sitting between them. There are many counts of this clonotype. Its antigen is still unknown. Over 18 months, lack of ophthalmopathy progression marked Graves' hyperthyroidism as stable. From more than 9.5 ml of fresh peripheral blood, PBMCs were isolated.

The receptor comes from a woman between 25 and 40 years old with Graves' hyperthyroidism. V gene TRBV27 combines with J gene TRBJ2-2; no reliable D call. Sequencing was done on a sample of blood. The CDR3 DNA sequence: TGTGCCAGCAGTCTTGACGGCGGGGAGCTGTTTTTT. Translation gives CASSLDGGELFF.